A single sample is the source of the 21 T cell receptor beta chains below, sequenced in a study of control samples from healthy donors and cancer patients. Here immunoSEQ multiplex PCR was the method, and the copy in TCRdb shows in-frame clones only, minus some. The data show about 84,000 clones, with roughly 88% seen just once and roughly 11% held by the top ten. The sample taken for sequencing was PBMCs. Source of these receptors: a man aged 55 to 70 with head and neck cancer.

This chain joins TRBV5-1 and TRBJ2-2, with 8 bases lining up with TRBD1. J lost 2 bases, V lost 4 bases, and 4 bases had no gene match. Germline V gene lookup returns CDR1 SGHRS and CDR2 YFSETQ. The CDR3 is 15 amino acids. CDR3 residues: CASSTGTGNTGELFF. The CDR3 DNA reads TGCGCCAGCAGCACCGGGACAGGAAACACCGGGGAGCTGTTTTTT.

The chain recombines TRBV29-1 with TRBJ1-1, with 8 bases aligning to TRBD1. J gave up 0 bases and V 7 bases, and 4 bases lay outside the gene matches. CDR3 length: 13 residues. Germline CDR1 and CDR2: SQVTM and ANQGSEA. The CDR3 nucleotides are TGCAGCGCTGACAGGGGCCTGAACACTGAAGCTTTCTTT. The encoded protein is CSADRGLNTEAFF.

A few counts support this clone. The rearrangement uses TRBV12-3 or TRBV12-4 and TRBJ2-5; unclear D gene. The CDR3 covers 12 residues. V was pared by 6 bases and J by 4 bases, with 9 bases between. The CDR3 DNA reads TGTGCCAGCAGCCGATATACAGAGACCCAGTACTTC. Protein sequence: CASSRYTETQYF.

This chain uses TRBV7-2 with TRBJ2-1; D may be TRBD1 (5 bases). The CDR3 is 15 amino acids. Germline-derived CDR1 and CDR2 are SGHTA and FQGNSA. Trimming removed 3 bases from V and 10 bases from J, with 19 bases in between. CDR3 nucleotides: TGTGCCAGCAGCTTGGCCTCTATCGATAACAGGGAGCAGTTCTTC. This sequence encodes CASSLASIDNREQFF.

The chain is built from TRBV19 and TRBJ2-1, with 9 bases identical to TRBD1. Germline V gene data show CDR1 as LNHDA and CDR2 as SQIVND (reference sequence). The CDR3 totals 17 residues. With 3 bases clipped from V and 7 bases from J, the junction kept 13 bases outside the gene matches. CDR3 in amino acids: CASSIERGGQGRNEQFF. CDR3 nucleotides: TGTGCCAGTAGTATCGAGCGAGGGGGACAGGGTAGGAATGAGCAGTTCTTC.

V is TRBV27 and J is TRBJ2-7; 7 bases align to TRBD2. This CDR3 is built from 13 residues. V lost 5 bases to trimming and J lost 6 bases; unmatched junction nucleotides: 7. Germline V CDR1 and CDR2: MNHEY, SMNVEV (reference sequence). The CDR3 spells CASSRFGGVEQYF. The CDR3 DNA reads TGTGCCAGCAGTAGGTTTGGGGGGGTCGAGCAGTACTTC.

The V gene is TRBV19, the J gene TRBJ2-1; D may correspond to TRBD1 or TRBD2 (5 bases each). This CDR3 is built from 17 residues. V was trimmed by 3 bases and J by 0 bases, leaving 15 bases between them. CDR1 is LNHDA, CDR2 SQIVND, per germline (reference sequence). CDR3 nucleotides: TGTGCCAGTAGTATGGGGACGTCGGGCCGCTCCTACAATGAGCAGTTCTTC. Translated: CASSMGTSGRSYNEQFF.

The rearrangement links TRBV5-8 to TRBJ2-7; tentative D call: TRBD2 (5 bases). V lost 0 bases, J lost 4 bases, and 14 bases lay in between. In germline, CDR1 is SGHTS, CDR2 YDEGEE. The CDR3 length is 15 residues. CDR3 coding DNA: TGTGCCAGCAGCTTGGCGCTGGGAGCGGTTTACGAGCAGTACTTC. Protein product: CASSLALGAVYEQYF.

The rearrangement uses TRBV28 and TRBJ2-7; 8 bases map to TRBD2. CDR1 is MDHEN and CDR2 is SYDVKM in the germline V gene. J gave up 3 bases and V 8 bases, and 6 bases lay outside the gene matches. This CDR3 region has 13 residues. This CDR3 reads CASRAGGVYEQYF. CDR3 bases: TGTGCCAGCCGGGCGGGAGGCGTCTACGAGCAGTACTTC.

This rearrangement joins TRBV5-1 to TRBJ1-3; possibly TRBD1 for D (5 bases). CDR1 and CDR2 from the germline V gene are SGHRS and YFSETQ. With 0 bases removed from V and 2 bases from J, the gap between germline ends came to 15 bases. The CDR3 runs 17 residues. CDR3 bases: TGCGCCAGCAGCTTGGCAGAGGTGAGGGGAGCTGGAAACACCATATATTTT. This codes for CASSLAEVRGAGNTIYF.

The V gene is TRBV6-1, the J gene TRBJ2-1; 8 nucleotides match TRBD2. Germline-derived CDR1 and CDR2 are MNHNS and SASEGT. With V trimmed by 3 bases and J by 7 bases, 11 bases remained unmatched. The CDR3 contains 16 residues. This chain's CDR3 is CASSETGLGPRNEQFF. The CDR3 nucleotides read TGTGCCAGCAGTGAGACGGGACTAGGGCCTAGAAATGAGCAGTTCTTC.

The chain employs TRBV4-2 and TRBJ2-5, with D possibly TRBD1 on 7 matching bases. Germline CDR1 is LGHNA and CDR2 is YNFKEQ. This CDR3 is built from 16 residues. V was shortened by 4 bases and J by 0 bases, with 15 bases between the two germline ends. The CDR3 nucleotides read TGTGCCAGCAGCCTGGGTCAGGGGGGTTACCAAGAGACCCAGTACTTC. Encoded protein: CASSLGQGGYQETQYF.

The chain is built from TRBV29-1 and TRBJ2-1; TRBD2 is a possible D gene (5 bases). Deletions cut 3 bases from V and 4 bases from J, with 10 bases between. Germline-derived CDR1 and CDR2 are SQVTM and ANQGSEA. The length of the CDR3 is 13 residues. This CDR3 reads CSVEGDLYNEQFF. CDR3 nucleotides: TGCAGCGTTGAGGGAGACTTATACAATGAGCAGTTCTTC.

The chain carries TRBV7-2 and TRBJ2-1, with D uncertain. The V gene's germline CDR1 is SGHTA and CDR2 FQGNSA. V was shortened by 6 bases and J by 13 bases, with 16 bases between the two germline ends. The CDR3 has 12 residues. CDR3 region: CASRESRGAQFF. CDR3 sequence (DNA): TGTGCCAGCAGGGAAAGCCGTGGAGCCCAGTTCTTC.

The V and J genes are TRBV4-2 and TRBJ1-2; D not certain. Trimming removed 7 bases at V and 3 bases at J, with 15 bases between. The CDR3 is 14 amino acids. The V gene's germline CDR1 is LGHNA and CDR2 YNFKEQ. The CDR3 is CASTRVPKDYGYTF. CDR3 DNA: TGTGCCAGCACAAGGGTGCCCAAGGACTATGGCTACACCTTC.

The chain joins TRBV6-5 to TRBJ1-1; D call uncertain. Germline V gives CDR1 MNHEY, CDR2 SVGAGI. The CDR3 totals 15 residues. Trimming removed 1 base from V and 0 bases from J, with 9 bases in between. The DNA for the CDR3 is TGTGCCAGCAGTTACTGGGCCGGGATGAACACTGAAGCTTTCTTT. Translated, it gives CASSYWAGMNTEAFF.

The chain has TRBV5-1 and TRBJ2-6, with unresolved D. The germline gives CDR1 SGHRS, CDR2 YFSETQ. Trimming shortened V by 0 bases and J by 4 bases, and 17 bases separated the two germline ends. This CDR3 spans 18 amino acids. The CDR3 coding sequence is TGCGCCAGCAGCTTGGCTCGAGACCTAACGCCCGGGGCCAACGTCCTGACTTTC. This codes for CASSLARDLTPGANVLTF.

J is TRBJ2-1 and V is TRBV6-7, with 10 bases identical to TRBD1. TRBV6-7 is an ORF; its function is uncertain. This CDR3 region has 15 residues. J was trimmed by 7 bases and V by 5 bases; bases with no gene match: 8. The CDR3 loop is CASSPRDRGRNEQFF. The CDR3 bases are TGTGCCAGCAGTCCCCGGGACAGGGGCCGGAATGAGCAGTTCTTC.

J is TRBJ1-2 and V is TRBV4-1; possibly TRBD1 for D (5 bases). CDR1 is MGHRA and CDR2 is YSYEKL in the germline V gene. The CDR3 consists of 15 residues. Trimming cost V 4 bases and J 2 bases, with 14 bases left between them. This chain's CDR3 is CASSLRRASNYGYTF. In DNA form, the CDR3 reads TGCGCCAGCAGCCTCCGCAGGGCCTCAAACTATGGCTACACCTTC.

The chain uses TRBV11-2 and TRBJ2-1, with TRBD2 matching over 7 bases. The CDR3 sequence is 15 residues long. V was pared by 3 bases and J by 8 bases, with 10 bases of the junction left unmatched. The germline V gene has CDR1 SGHAT and CDR2 FQNNGV. CDR3 sequence (DNA): TGTGCCAGCAGCTTTGGGGCAGCGGCGGGGGATGAGCAGTTCTTC. Protein sequence: CASSFGAAAGDEQFF. The whole variable domain, remainder taken from reference TRBV11-2 and TRBJ2-1, is EAGVAQSPRYKIIEKRQSVAFWCNPISGHATLYWYQQILGQGPKLLIQFQNNGVVDDSQLPKDRFSAERLKGVDSTLKIQPAKLEDSAVYLCASSFGAAAGDEQFFGPGTRLTVL.

The CDR3 bases are TGTGCCATCAGTGCACAGGAGAACACTGAAGCTTTCTTT. This translates into CAISAQENTEAFF. The V call is TRBV10-3, the J call TRBJ1-1, with D tentatively TRBD1 (5 bases). The V gene's germline CDR1 is ENHRY and CDR2 SYGVKD. The CDR3 spans 13 residues. V lost 4 bases, J lost 1 base, and 7 bases lay in between.